The 12 T cell receptor beta chains listed next were all sequenced from one sample in a study of beta chain features in type 1 diabetes (dated by TCRdb to the late 2010s). General study outcomes and caveats: A moderate but significant shortening of TCRB CDR3 length was observed in type 1 diabetes patients in all four CD4+ subsets.

The library was built by means of the immunoSEQ multiplex PCR assay. The High Capacity cDNA Reverse Transcription Kit was used to reverse transcribe all of the isolated RNA, meaning that expressed TCRB transcripts were what got sequenced. Drawn from immuneACCESS, this table holds only the in-frame rearrangements with V and J called that TCRdb kept. Clones are partly lost; checked studies trace under half to an unresolved V gene and leave the rest unexplained. The sample table holds about 660,000 clones, of which more than 13% were seen once. The biggest ten clones account for 0.03% to 0.04% of the sample. These TCRs' antigens remain unknown. The source material was naive CD4+ T cells from blood. What this sample's cell subset or site label stands for: true naive CD4+ T cells. The receptors were gathered from a man in his late teens or twenties with type 1 diabetes.

The V and J genes are TRBV30 and TRBJ2-1; TRBD2 agrees at 15 bases. CDR1 and CDR2 from the germline V gene are GTSNPN and SVGIG (reference sequence). V was clipped by 3 bases and J by 6 bases; unmatched bases: 3. The CDR3 consists of 15 residues. CDR3 DNA: TGTGCCTGGAGGGGACTAGCGGGGGGAACCAATGAGCAGTTCTTC. This sequence encodes CAWRGLAGGTNEQFF. Variable domain in full (rest from reference TRBV30 and TRBJ2-1): SQTIHQWPATLVQPVGSPLSLECTVEGTSNPNLYWYRQAAGRGLQLLFYSVGIGQISSEVPQNLSASRPQDRQFILSSKKLLLSDSGFYLCAWRGLAGGTNEQFFGPGTRLTVL.

Turning to this clone: The identical CDR3 is also encoded by other nucleotide sequences in the sample. V gene TRBV6-5 combines with J gene TRBJ1-5; TRBD1 matches 7 bases. With V trimmed by 0 bases and J by 2 bases, 1 base remained unmatched. Germline CDR1 and CDR2: MNHEY and SVGAGI. The CDR3 sequence is 15 residues long. The CDR3 region has the DNA TGTGCCAGCAGTTACTCCGGACAGGGCAATCAGCCCCAGCATTTT. This encodes CASSYSGQGNQPQHF.

This clone came up a few times. The rearrangement uses TRBV5-1 and TRBJ1-2, with D uncertain. Per the germline V gene, CDR1 is SGHRS and CDR2 is YFSETQ. V dropped 5 bases and J dropped 8 bases, with 13 bases sitting between them. The CDR3 runs to 12 residues. The CDR3 DNA is TGCGCCAGCAGTGACCAATTTCCGGGCTACACCTTC. This translates into CASSDQFPGYTF.

This clone was seen a handful of times. The rearrangement joins TRBV6-5 to TRBJ1-2; D might be TRBD1 (6 bases). With 6 bases removed from V and 6 bases from J, the gap between germline ends came to 17 bases. Per the germline V gene, CDR1 is MNHEY and CDR2 is SVGAGI. The CDR3 spans 14 residues. The CDR3 loop is CASRPHTGSDGYTF. In DNA, the CDR3 is TGTGCCAGCAGACCCCATACAGGGTCGGATGGCTACACCTTC.

This clone has just a few counts. Additional DNA sequences in this sample encode the identical CDR3. V and J are TRBV30 and TRBJ1-1; no clear D. The V end was cut by 1 base, the J end by 3 bases, with 9 bases between. CDR1 GTSNPN and CDR2 SVGIG come from the germline V gene (reference sequence). The CDR3 is 13 amino acids. Here the CDR3 DNA reads TGTGCCTGGAGTGGCGGCGGTTACACTGAAGCTTTCTTT. Its protein product is CAWSGGGYTEAFF.

The CDR3 nucleotides are TGTGCCAGCAGTTTATTACCGACAATCCAGACGGGAGGCTACACCTTC. Translation gives CASSLLPTIQTGGYTF. The chain joins TRBV27 to TRBJ1-2, with no clear D. The CDR3 has 16 amino acids. Per the germline V gene, CDR1 is MNHEY and CDR2 is SMNVEV (reference sequence). Trimming removed 1 base at V and 8 bases at J, with 20 bases between.

This chain connects TRBV5-1 to TRBJ2-1; TRBD2 matches at 7 bases. V lost 0 bases, J lost 9 bases, and 12 bases stayed unmatched. CDR1 is SGHRS and CDR2 is YFSETQ in the germline V gene. The length of the CDR3 is 16 residues. This chain's CDR3 is CASSLGPASGQGEQFF. The CDR3 DNA sequence: TGCGCCAGCAGCTTGGGGCCGGCTAGCGGCCAGGGTGAGCAGTTCTTC.

The rearrangement links TRBV11-2 to TRBJ2-7, with 10 bases matching TRBD2. Germline V gene lookup returns CDR1 SGHAT and CDR2 FQNNGV. The length of the CDR3 is 16 residues. Unmatched junction bases numbered 8, after V lost 5 bases and J lost 1 base. This CDR3 reads CASSRSGLAFSYEQYF. CDR3 sequence (DNA): TGTGCCAGCAGCCGTTCGGGACTAGCGTTTTCCTACGAGCAGTACTTC.

This chain connects TRBV5-1 to TRBJ2-7, with no clear D. V was cut by 5 bases and J by 2 bases, with 8 bases left in between. The CDR3 has 12 amino acids. The germline gives CDR1 SGHRS, CDR2 YFSETQ. CDR3 in amino acids: CASREGPYEQYF. DNA of the CDR3: TGCGCCAGCAGGGAAGGTCCCTACGAGCAGTACTTC.

The chain employs TRBV11-2 and TRBJ2-5; D is unclear. The CDR3 runs to 16 residues. In germline, CDR1 is SGHAT, CDR2 FQNNGV. Trimming cost V 5 bases and J 3 bases, with 19 bases left between them. For the CDR3, the DNA is TGTGCCAGCAGCCAAGGGCAGGCAGTTAGTAAAGAGACCCAGTACTTC. Translated, it gives CASSQGQAVSKETQYF.

The chain recombines TRBV18 with TRBJ2-7; 7 bases line up with TRBD1. CDR3 length: 14 residues. The J segment lost 3 bases and the V segment lost 2 bases, leaving 4 bases of the junction unmatched. CDR1 is KGHSH, CDR2 LQKENI, per germline. The CDR3 spells CASSPSGGFYEQYF. The CDR3 DNA follows: TGTGCCAGCTCACCATCAGGGGGTTTCTACGAGCAGTACTTC. Full variable domain (missing parts from reference TRBV18 and TRBJ2-7): NAGVMQNPRHLVRRRGQEARLRCSPMKGHSHVYWYRQLPEEGLKFMVYLQKENIIDESGMPKERFSAEFPKEGPSILRIQQVVRGDSAAYFCASSPSGGFYEQYFGPGTRLTVT.

This clone was seen only a few times. The chain employs TRBV7-2 and TRBJ2-5, with D unresolved. The germline CDR1 and CDR2 sequences are SGHTA and FQGNSA. The length of the CDR3 is 11 residues. Deletions cut 5 bases from V and 10 bases from J, with 11 bases between. CDR3 amino acids: CASSPRSHQYF. The CDR3 region has the DNA TGTGCCAGCAGCCCCCGTTCCCACCAGTACTTC.